Listed below are T cell receptor beta chains from one sample, sequenced in a study of T-cell reconstitution after alpha-beta-depleted transplantation in children. TCRdb itself ran the PCR reads through MiXCR, one entry per CDR3 protein. The table lists 250,000 to 300,000 distinct CDR3 sequences, 6.5% to 9% of them singletons. The sample in question was peripheral blood, obtained 360 days after TCRalphabeta/CD19-depleted stem cell transplant. These TCRs come from a female patient aged 2-15 years who had a stem cell transplant for Fanconi anemia, so the T cells may come from the graft donor. Each CDR3 is given with its conserved first and last residue. The D gene is left open where the match is weak. The listing skips clone size in some rows; elsewhere it reads once, few, many or a size class.

D gene | J gene | clone size | CDR3 length | V gene | CDR3 protein | CDR3 DNA
TRBD1 | TRBJ2-2 | many | 17 | TRBV7-9 | CASSPPRWTGMIGELFF | TGTGCCAGCAGCCCCCCGAGGTGGACAGGCATGATCGGGGAGCTGTTTTTT
- | TRBJ1-1 | many | 13 | TRBV15 | CATSVTFHTEAFF | TGTGCCACCAGCGTGACGTTTCACACTGAAGCTTTCTTT
- | TRBJ2-7 | many | 11 | TRBV12-3/TRBV12-4 | CASSLLYEQYF | TGTGCCAGCAGTTTACTCTACGAGCAGTACTTC
- | TRBJ2-1 | many | 15 | TRBV2 | CASSGRLTGYNEQFF | TGTGCCAGCAGTGGCAGGTTGACAGGCTACAATGAGCAGTTCTTC
- | TRBJ1-3 | many | 13 | TRBV20-1 | CSARFPAGNTIYF | TGCAGTGCTAGGTTCCCGGCGGGAAACACCATATATTTT
- | TRBJ2-1 | - | 16 | TRBV7-3 | CASSLTHATFYNEQFF | TGTGCCAGCAGCTTAACGCATGCGACTTTTTACAATGAGCAGTTCTTC
TRBD2 | TRBJ2-1 | many | 16 | TRBV2 | CASSENLAGGLNEQFF | TGTGCCAGCAGTGAAAACCTAGCGGGGGGGCTTAATGAGCAGTTCTTC
- | TRBJ2-3 | - | 15 | TRBV14 | CASSQEPWPTDTQYF | TGTGCCAGCAGCCAAGAACCCTGGCCCACAGATACGCAGTATTTT
- | TRBJ2-7 | many | 12 | TRBV7-2 | CASSRLSYEQYF | TGTGCCAGCAGCCGCCTCTCCTACGAGCAGTACTTC
TRBD2 | TRBJ2-3 | - | 17 | TRBV28 | CASSSPRGGSPPDTQYF | TGTGCCAGCAGTAGCCCTCGGGGGGGCTCACCCCCAGATACGCAGTATTTT
- | TRBJ2-7 | few | 16 | TRBV7-8 | CASIPGGIGSSYEQYF | TGTGCCAGCATACCAGGGGGTATCGGGAGCTCCTACGAGCAGTACTTC
- | TRBJ2-1 | many | 16 | TRBV7-6 | CASSPHQRGYYNEQFF | TGTGCCAGCAGCCCTCATCAAAGGGGGTACTACAATGAGCAGTTCTTC
TRBD1 | TRBJ2-7 | - | 15 | TRBV30 | CAWSARGQGVPEQYF | TGTGCCTGGAGTGCACGTGGACAGGGGGTACCCGAGCAGTACTTC
- | TRBJ1-6 | many | 13 | TRBV12-3/TRBV12-4 | CASSPTSDSPLHF | TGTGCCAGCAGTCCCACGTCGGACTCACCCCTCCACTTT
TRBD2 | TRBJ2-2 | - | 19 | TRBV12-5 | CASGPGGGRAGGYTGELFF | TGTGCTAGTGGCCCGGGCGGGGGACGGGCGGGAGGCTACACCGGGGAGCTGTTTTTT
- | TRBJ1-2 | - | 16 | TRBV6-2/TRBV6-3 | CASSSFGGTTNYGYTF | TGTGCCAGCAGTTCCTTCGGGGGCACGACTAACTATGGCTACACCTTC
- | TRBJ1-3 | many | 13 | TRBV30 | CAWSVRSGNTIYF | TGTGCCTGGAGTGTACGCTCTGGAAACACCATATATTTT
- | TRBJ2-2 | - | 16 | TRBV27 | CASSLGGGADTGELFF | TGTGCCAGCAGTTTGGGAGGGGGCGCGGACACCGGGGAGCTGTTTTTT
TRBD2 | TRBJ2-1 | many | 17 | TRBV4-1 | CASSQVASGSSYNEQFF | TGCGCCAGCAGCCAAGTAGCTAGCGGGAGCTCCTACAATGAGCAGTTCTTC